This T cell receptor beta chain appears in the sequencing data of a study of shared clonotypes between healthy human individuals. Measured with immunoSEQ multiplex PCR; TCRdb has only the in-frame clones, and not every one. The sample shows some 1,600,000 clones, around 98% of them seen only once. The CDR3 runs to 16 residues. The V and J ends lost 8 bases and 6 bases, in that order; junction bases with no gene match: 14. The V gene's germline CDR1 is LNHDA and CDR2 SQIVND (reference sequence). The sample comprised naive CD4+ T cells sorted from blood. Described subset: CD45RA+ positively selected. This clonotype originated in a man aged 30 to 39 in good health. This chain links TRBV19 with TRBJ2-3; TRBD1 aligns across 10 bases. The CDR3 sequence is CASATLRDRGRDTQYF. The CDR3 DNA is TGTGCCAGTGCAACCCTACGGGACAGGGGAAGGGATACGCAGTATTTT. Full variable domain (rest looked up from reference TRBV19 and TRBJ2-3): DGGITQSPKYLFRKEGQNVTLSCEQNLNHDAMYWYRQDPGQGLRLIYYSQIVNDFQKGDIAEGYSVSREKKESFPLTVTSAQKNPTAFYLCASATLRDRGRDTQYFGPGTRLTVL.